This section outlines one TCR beta chain sequence together with its context. The table came from immunoSEQ multiplex PCR; TCRdb's copy has only in-frame clones and leaves some out. The repertoire consists of about 160,000 clones, with about 92% occurring once and the leading ten covering about 4%. The germline V gene has CDR1 MDHEN and CDR2 SYDVKM. Trimming removed 6 bases at V and 8 bases at J, with 22 bases between. CDR3 length: 15 residues. These data originate in a study of T cell responses to AZD1222 COVID-19 vaccine. The source was peripheral blood, collected on day 0 of MenACWY control vaccination. The rearrangement links TRBV28 to TRBJ1-2; perhaps TRBD1 as D (6 bases). This TCR was recovered from an adult in good health. The CDR3 region is CASSTQSSGVHGYTF. CDR3 bases: TGTGCCAGCAGCACACAATCTTCAGGGGTTCACGGCTACACCTTC.